This T cell receptor beta chain came from a study of cytomegalovirus exposure and HLA in healthy donors. Vbeta (60) and Jbeta (13) primers were used in the PCR. Clones were sequenced by immunoSEQ multiplex PCR, and TCRdb holds only the in-frame ones, with some missing. The sample has some 190,000 clones; 78% are singletons. Turning to this clone: Its antigen is undetermined.

The study, taken as a whole, reports: Researchers catalogued approximately 160 TCR beta chains as cytomegalovirus-associated. Using a false discovery rate of 0.05, a later analysis showed that around 16,000 TCR beta sequences were associated with HLA alleles.

The CDR3 consists of 18 residues. The germline V gene has CDR1 SGDLS and CDR2 YYNGEE. With 4 bases clipped from V and 1 base from J, the junction kept 9 bases outside the gene matches. V is TRBV9 and J is TRBJ1-4; TRBD1 matches 11 bases. The sequence was collected from a female donor in good health and CMV-seronegative. The specimen sequenced was PBMCs. CDR3 coding DNA: TGTGCCAGCAGCCCAGGGACAGGGGGGATGCTAACTAATGAAAAACTGTTTTTT. Translating it yields CASSPGTGGMLTNEKLFF.